The 28 T cell receptor beta chains below were found in one sample sequenced in a study of blood T cell repertoires in COVID-19. TCRdb keeps only in-frame clones here, not all; method: immunoSEQ multiplex PCR. The data show tens of thousands of clones, with under 90% seen just once and approximately 0.4% held by the top ten. Input material: peripheral blood. These TCRs come from a human donor in a cohort sampled during active COVID-19.

This chain joins TRBV7-6 and TRBJ2-7, with a possible D match to TRBD2 (6 bases). The V and J ends lost 5 bases and 6 bases respectively, with 23 bases between them. Germline CDR1 reads SGHVS; CDR2 reads FNYEAQ. There are 16 residues in the CDR3. CDR3 bases: TGTGCCAGCAGCCCAAAAGGCGGGGCCGGCCTCGGCGAGCAGTACTTC. Translation gives CASSPKGGAGLGEQYF. The full variable domain, with the rest looked up from reference TRBV7-6 and TRBJ2-7, is GAGVSQSPRYKVTKRGQDVALRCDPISGHVSLYWYRQALGQGPEFLTYFNYEAQQDKSGLPNDRFSAERPEGSISTLTIQRTEQRDSAMYRCASSPKGGAGLGEQYFGPGTRLTVT.

The chain links TRBV9 to TRBJ1-6; the D gene is possibly TRBD1 (6 bases). The CDR3 has 18 residues. CDR1 is SGDLS, CDR2 YYNGEE, per germline. The V and J ends lost 0 bases and 3 bases respectively, with 16 bases between them. The CDR3 nucleotides are TGTGCCAGCAGCGTAGCTGGAGGACAGTTCGGCTATAATTCACCCCTCCACTTT. Its protein product is CASSVAGGQFGYNSPLHF.

This clone was seen only once. The J gene is TRBJ2-7, the V gene TRBV7-2; 10 bases are a match to TRBD2. V was clipped by 0 bases and J by 2 bases; unmatched bases: 7. Per the germline V gene, CDR1 is SGHTA and CDR2 is FQGNSA. The CDR3 runs 17 residues. CDR3 sequence: CASSLALGLAVPYEQYF. The DNA for the CDR3 is TGTGCCAGCAGCTTAGCGCTCGGACTAGCGGTACCCTACGAGCAGTACTTC.

The chain joins TRBV5-1 to TRBJ1-1; possible D gene TRBD1, 6 bases. Germline CDR1 and CDR2: SGHRS and YFSETQ. Trimming stripped 4 bases from V and 3 bases from J, with 19 bases between. This CDR3 comprises 16 residues. The CDR3 bases are TGCGCCAGCAGCCCCGCCGCGGGGGGCGGGTACACTGAAGCTTTCTTT. Its protein product is CASSPAAGGGYTEAFF. Full variable domain (outside the CDR3, taken from reference TRBV5-1 and TRBJ1-1): KAGVTQTPRYLIKTRGQQVTLSCSPISGHRSVSWYQQTPGQGLQFLFEYFSETQRNKGNFPGRFSGRQFSNSRSEMNVSTLELGDSALYLCASSPAAGGGYTEAFFGQGTRLTVV.

The chain uses TRBV15 and TRBJ1-1; no definite D call. The CDR3 runs to 14 residues. V dropped 0 bases and J dropped 4 bases, with 9 bases sitting between them. The V gene's germline CDR1 is LNHNV and CDR2 YYDKDF (reference sequence). CDR3 protein: CATSRDILATEAFF. The CDR3 bases are TGTGCCACCAGCAGAGATATATTGGCCACTGAAGCTTTCTTT. The whole variable domain, remainder taken from reference TRBV15 and TRBJ1-1, is DAMVIQNPRYQVTQFGKPVTLSCSQTLNHNVMYWYQQKSSQAPKLLFHYYDKDFNNEADTPDNFQSRRPNTSFCFLDIRSPGLGDTAMYLCATSRDILATEAFFGQGTRLTVV.

The chain couples TRBV6-1 to TRBJ1-3; 7 bases fit TRBD1. Looked up from germline, CDR1 is MNHNS and CDR2 is SASEGT. The CDR3 runs 17 residues. V lost 6 bases and J lost 6; bases outside the gene matches: 17. The CDR3 here is CASREYSGTASLNTIYF. CDR3 sequence (DNA): TGTGCCAGCAGGGAATATTCCGGGACAGCATCCCTAAACACCATATATTTT.

The chain couples TRBV11-2 to TRBJ1-1; D possibly corresponds to TRBD1 (5 bases). CDR1 SGHAT and CDR2 FQNNGV come from the germline V gene. V was pared by 2 bases and J by 6 bases, with 19 bases between. The CDR3 loop spans 16 amino acids. CDR3: CASSLSREGVSAEAFF. CDR3 bases: TGTGCCAGCAGCTTATCCAGGGAAGGGGTTTCGGCTGAAGCTTTCTTT.

The chain has TRBV7-9 and TRBJ2-7; perhaps TRBD1 as D (6 bases). The V gene lost 2 bases and the J gene lost 2 bases, with 10 bases spanning the gap. From germline, CDR1 is SEHNR and CDR2 FQNEAQ (reference sequence). The length of the CDR3 is 14 residues. CDR3 nucleotide sequence: TGTGCCAGCAGCTTAAATGGGGGCACCTACGAGCAGTACTTC. It codes for CASSLNGGTYEQYF. The complete variable domain, with remaining parts taken from reference TRBV7-9 and TRBJ2-7, reads DTGVSQNPRHKITKRGQNVTFRCDPISEHNRLYWYRQTLGQGPEFLTYFQNEAQLEKSRLLSDRFSAERPKGSFSTLEIQRTEQGDSAMYLCASSLNGGTYEQYFGPGTRLTVT.

V gene TRBV11-2 combines with J gene TRBJ1-2; TRBD1 matches at 8 bases. Germline CDR1 is SGHAT and CDR2 is FQNNGV. CDR3 length equals 18 residues. V was pared by 4 bases and J by 5 bases, with 18 bases of the junction left unmatched. The CDR3 DNA reads TGTGCCAGCAGCTCAATTAACAGGGGGGTAGGAGGTTCATATGGCTACACCTTC. Its translation is CASSSINRGVGGSYGYTF.

V and J are TRBV5-6 and TRBJ1-4; D call uncertain. V shed 0 bases and J shed 9 bases, with 9 bases lying between them. The CDR3 has 13 residues. Germline CDR1 and CDR2: SGHDT and YYEEEE. DNA for the CDR3: TGTGCCAGCAGCTTGGTAACAGAAAAAAAACTGTTTTTT. It specifies CASSLVTEKKLFF.

The chain employs TRBV7-9 and TRBJ1-1, with a tentative D call TRBD1 (5 bases). The CDR3 is made up of 14 amino acids. Germline CDR1 and CDR2: SEHNR and FQNEAQ (reference sequence). Between the trimmed V and J ends, which lost 5 bases and 3 bases, there was a span of 13 bases. CDR3 region: CASSPRGIHTEAFF. The CDR3 DNA reads TGTGCCAGCAGCCCCCGGGGGATCCACACTGAAGCTTTCTTT.

The genes are TRBV19 and TRBJ1-4; D remains ambiguous. V shed 5 bases and J shed 12 bases, with 19 bases lying between them. The CDR3 sequence is 14 residues long. Germline lookup yields CDR1 LNHDA and CDR2 SQIVND (reference sequence). The CDR3 DNA reads TGTGCCAGTAGTCCCCGGACGGGAATTAGGGAACTGTTTTTT. Its translation: CASSPRTGIRELFF. Full variable domain (missing parts from reference TRBV19 and TRBJ1-4): DGGITQSPKYLFRKEGQNVTLSCEQNLNHDAMYWYRQDPGQGLRLIYYSQIVNDFQKGDIAEGYSVSREKKESFPLTVTSAQKNPTAFYLCASSPRTGIRELFFGSGTQLSVL.

The gene calls are TRBV10-2 and TRBJ1-2; no reliable D call. The germline CDR1 and CDR2 sequences are WSHSY and SAAADI. V was pared by 4 bases and J by 7 bases, with 13 bases between. The CDR3 contains 13 residues. CDR3: CASSGGLPPGYTF. The CDR3 DNA is TGCGCCAGCAGTGGAGGACTTCCCCCTGGCTACACCTTC.

The chain employs TRBV19 and TRBJ2-1; 8 positions match TRBD1. CDR1 is LNHDA and CDR2 is SQIVND in the germline V gene (reference sequence). CDR3 size: 14 residues. The V segment lost 3 bases and the J segment 5 bases; nucleotides outside the gene matches: 3. The CDR3 DNA follows: TGTGCCAGTAGTATCACAGGGGGAAACAATGAGCAGTTCTTC. Its translation: CASSITGGNNEQFF.

The rearrangement links TRBV10-3 to TRBJ1-1, with D possibly being TRBD1 (6 bases). Germline CDR1 is ENHRY and CDR2 is SYGVKD. The CDR3 consists of 11 residues. Trimming cost V 10 bases and J 5 bases, with 11 bases left between them. The CDR3 is CASLGGTEAFF. CDR3 coding DNA: TGTGCCAGCCTAGGGGGAACTGAAGCTTTCTTT.

J is TRBJ1-4 and V is TRBV6-5, with 10 bases lining up with TRBD1. Germline CDR1 and CDR2: MNHEY and SVGAGI. This CDR3 contains 16 residues. Losses at the gene ends were 2 bases for V and 8 bases for J; bases not matched to a gene: 8. CDR3 loop: CASSYRGTGAGEKLFF. The DNA for the CDR3 is TGTGCCAGCAGTTACCGCGGGACAGGGGCAGGGGAAAAACTGTTTTTT.

This rearrangement joins TRBV7-8 to TRBJ1-1, with a weak D call TRBD1 (5 bases). Germline-derived CDR1 and CDR2 are SGHVS and FQNEAQ. This CDR3 region has 17 residues. Trimming removed 5 bases from V and 1 base from J, with 20 bases in between. The CDR3 region has the DNA TGTGCCAGCAGCCTTCCTGCGGGGGGGATTGCGAACACTGAAGCTTTCTTT. Encoded protein: CASSLPAGGIANTEAFF. The whole variable domain, filled in from reference TRBV7-8 and TRBJ1-1, reads GAGVSQSPRYKVAKRGQDVALRCDPISGHVSLFWYQQALGQGPEFLTYFQNEAQLDKSGLPSDRFFAERPEGSVSTLKIQRTQQEDSAVYLCASSLPAGGIANTEAFFGQGTRLTVV.

J is TRBJ1-2 and V is TRBV27; TRBD1 aligns across 7 bases. Germline V gives CDR1 MNHEY, CDR2 SMNVEV (reference sequence). Germline trimming cut 6 bases from V and 4 bases from J; bases unmatched to any gene: 5. The CDR3 totals 13 residues. The CDR3 DNA reads as TGTGCCAGCAGATACAGGGGAGCCTATGGCTACACCTTC. Translation gives CASRYRGAYGYTF.

V and J are TRBV2 and TRBJ1-2; D gene unclear. V lost 8 bases and J 8 bases, leaving 9 bases between the germline ends. The CDR3 is made up of 10 amino acids. Germline V lookup: CDR1 SNHLY, CDR2 FYNNEI. The CDR3 protein is CASGVSGYTF. The DNA for the CDR3 is TGTGCCAGCGGAGTGAGCGGCTACACCTTC.

CDR3: CAISEGQTTYEQYF. The CDR3 DNA reads TGTGCCATCAGTGAGGGACAAACAACCTACGAGCAGTACTTC. This rearrangement joins TRBV10-3 to TRBJ2-7, with a tentative D call TRBD1 (5 bases). CDR3 length: 14 residues. Trimming left V 2 bases short and J 2 bases short, with 10 bases between. CDR1 ENHRY and CDR2 SYGVKD come from the germline V gene.

V gene TRBV18 combines with J gene TRBJ2-7; D is perhaps TRBD1 (6 bases). With 5 bases removed from V and 4 bases from J, the gap between germline ends came to 18 bases. Germline V CDR1 and CDR2: KGHSH, LQKENI. This CDR3 comprises 15 residues. The CDR3 is CASSGQQGLEYEQYF. CDR3 bases: TGTGCCAGCTCAGGCCAACAGGGTTTGGAGTACGAGCAGTACTTC. The whole variable domain, remainder taken from reference TRBV18 and TRBJ2-7, is NAGVMQNPRHLVRRRGQEARLRCSPMKGHSHVYWYRQLPEEGLKFMVYLQKENIIDESGMPKERFSAEFPKEGPSILRIQQVVRGDSAAYFCASSGQQGLEYEQYFGPGTRLTVT.

This clone came up once. V and J are TRBV12-3 or TRBV12-4 and TRBJ1-2; D is unresolved. The V end lost 8 bases, the J end lost 6 bases, and 10 bases lay between the germline ends. The length of the CDR3 is 11 residues. CDR3 DNA: TGTGCCAGCCTCACAAATAATGGCTACACCTTC. Translating it yields CASLTNNGYTF.

The rearrangement links TRBV9 to TRBJ1-1; 7 nucleotides match TRBD1. The CDR3 has 12 amino acids. Germline V gives CDR1 SGDLS, CDR2 YYNGEE. Trimming cost V 4 bases and J 7 bases; bases outside gene matches: 4. The chain's CDR3 is CASSPWTGEAFF. As DNA, the CDR3 is TGTGCCAGCAGCCCGTGGACAGGTGAAGCTTTCTTT.

The chain combines TRBV5-4 with TRBJ2-6; D is perhaps TRBD1 (6 bases). CDR3 size: 15 residues. Germline CDR1 SGHNT, CDR2 YYREEE (reference sequence). Trimming cost V 4 bases and J 0 bases, with 8 bases left between them. CDR3 sequence (DNA): TGTGCCAGCAGCCAGGACAGCTCTGGGGCCAACGTCCTGACTTTC. Translation gives CASSQDSSGANVLTF.

This chain joins TRBV11-2 and TRBJ2-6; tentative D call: TRBD1 (6 bases). This CDR3 is built from 19 residues. Trimming removed 5 bases at V and 0 bases at J, with 20 bases between. Germline values: CDR1 SGHAT, CDR2 FQNNGV. CDR3 region: CASSPRGNRVVSGANVLTF. CDR3 DNA sequence: TGTGCCAGCAGCCCGAGGGGGAACAGGGTTGTCTCTGGGGCCAACGTCCTGACTTTC.

The genes are TRBV6-4 and TRBJ1-2, with no clear D. Germline V lookup: CDR1 MRHNA, CDR2 SNTAGT. The V and J ends lost 11 bases and 2 bases respectively, with 12 bases between them. The CDR3 has 12 amino acids. The CDR3 DNA is TGTGCCTCCGAGGCCACCAACTATGGCTACACCTTC. Translation gives CASEATNYGYTF.

J is TRBJ2-1 and V is TRBV27; 7 bases match TRBD1. CDR1 MNHEY and CDR2 SMNVEV come from the germline V gene (reference sequence). This CDR3 region has 15 residues. The V and J ends lost 2 bases and 7 bases, in that order; junction bases with no gene match: 8. The CDR3 DNA follows: TGTGCCAGCAGTTTAAAAAGGGGGCGCGTAAATGAGCAGTTCTTC. Amino acid sequence: CASSLKRGRVNEQFF.

This chain links TRBV18 with TRBJ2-2; 9 nucleotides align to TRBD1. CDR1 is KGHSH, CDR2 LQKENI, per germline. The CDR3 loop spans 15 amino acids. After removal of 3 bases from V and 3 bases from J, the junction contained 2 bases not matched to a gene. The CDR3 here is CASSPRTGDTGELFF. The CDR3 DNA follows: TGTGCCAGCTCACCTCGGACAGGGGACACCGGGGAGCTGTTTTTT.